This TCR beta chain was identified during a study of human T cells and chemical hapten exposure. Study background: Slight volume differences across pooled libraries mainly accounted for varying per-sample TCR yields.

Study-wide results and limits: Counts of TCRs above 1 in 1000 frequency stayed unchanged with DPC sensitization.

Individual cDNA molecules received unique molecular identifiers in the library. As originally analysed: Per sample, the median was around 100,000 TCRs, with values from around 24,000 to 710,000. TCRdb reanalysed the RACE reads using MiXCR and keeps one entry per CDR3 protein. The V and J calls, along with clone size, are taken from TCRdb and not from the paper's own processing. The sample has about 34,000 distinct CDR3 sequences, 4.5% to 5.5% seen once. The CDR3 is 16 amino acids. Unmatched junction bases numbered 9, after V lost 0 bases and J lost 10 bases. The germline gives CDR1 LGHNA, CDR2 YNFKEQ. There are many counts of this clonotype. Its antigen is unknown. As for time point: healthy volunteer bleed at 6 weeks. RNA extraction used unfractionated whole blood as the source of total RNA.

The sequence was obtained from a human donor in good health. Some clones in this sample may be carry-over from other donors' samples. The sequenced material came from whole blood. This chain connects TRBV4-2 to TRBJ2-1, with TRBD2 identical over 10 bases. CDR3 amino acids: CASSQEWLAGDREQFF. The CDR3 DNA follows: TGTGCCAGCAGCCAAGAATGGCTAGCGGGAGATCGGGAGCAGTTCTTC.